This T cell receptor beta chain stems from a study of memory CD4+ T cells and cytomegalovirus serostatus. About the study: Of the healthy Belgian adults, nine or ten were CMV seropositive and approximately 24 seronegative.

The germline gives CDR1 SGHVS, CDR2 FNYEAQ. The V and J ends lost 5 bases and 2 bases respectively, with 16 bases between them. This CDR3 is built from 16 residues. To note about this clone: Its antigen is not identified.

Single viable CD3+CD4+CD8-CD45RO+ cells were sorted as the memory CD4+ T cells. CMV serostatus came from serum IgG against pp150, pp28, p38, p52. CD4+ T cells were isolated by positive magnetic selection. Profiled with immunoSEQ multiplex PCR; TCRdb holds only in-frame clones, not every one. The table records about 100,000 clones, over 70% of them present only once. Study observations and caveats: CD4+ memory repertoires contained about 40% of the roughly 160 reported CMV TCRbeta sequences.

Sequenced material: memory CD4+ T cells from blood. This sequence joins TRBV7-6 and TRBJ2-4, with a possible D match to TRBD2 (6 bases). The source is an adult in good health and CMV-seropositive. The DNA for the CDR3 is TGTGCCAGCAGCCCCAGGCCGGGAGAAACCAAAAACATTCAGTACTTC. This translates into CASSPRPGETKNIQYF.